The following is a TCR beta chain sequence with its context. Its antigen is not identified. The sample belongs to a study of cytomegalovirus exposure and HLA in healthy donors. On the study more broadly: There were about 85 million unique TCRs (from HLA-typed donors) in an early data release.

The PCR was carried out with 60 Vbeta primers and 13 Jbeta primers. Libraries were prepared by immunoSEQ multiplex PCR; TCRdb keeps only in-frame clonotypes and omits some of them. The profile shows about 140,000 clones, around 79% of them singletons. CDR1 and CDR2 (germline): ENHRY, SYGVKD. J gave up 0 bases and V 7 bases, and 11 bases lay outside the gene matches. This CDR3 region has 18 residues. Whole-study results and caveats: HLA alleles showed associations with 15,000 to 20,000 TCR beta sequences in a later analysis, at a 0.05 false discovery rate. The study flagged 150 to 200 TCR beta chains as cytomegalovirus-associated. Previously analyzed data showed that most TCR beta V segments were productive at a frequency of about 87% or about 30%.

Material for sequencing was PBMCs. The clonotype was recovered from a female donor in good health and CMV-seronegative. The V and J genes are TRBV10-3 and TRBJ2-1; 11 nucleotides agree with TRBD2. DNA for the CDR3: TGTGCCATCACCGCCGGGACTAGCGGTTCTAGCTCCTACAATGAGCAGTTCTTC. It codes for CAITAGTSGSSSYNEQFF.